Listed below are T cell receptor beta chains from one sample, sequenced in a study of T cell changes during pregnancy in multiple sclerosis. Some clones are missing from TCRdb's copy, which holds only in-frame ones; the method was immunoSEQ multiplex PCR. The sample has about 70,000 clones, 80% to 95% seen once. The sequences come from CD4+ T cells from peripheral blood mononuclear cells, collected after pregnancy. These receptors came from a female donor with multiple sclerosis, enrolled in a pregnancy study. CDR3s include the opening cysteine and the closing phenylalanine or tryptophan. The D gene is left open where the match is weak. Size tells how often a clone was seen (once, few, many) or the class of an expanded clone, and some rows leave it out.

j_gene | d_gene | abundance | v_gene | len | CDR3nt | CDR3aa
TRBJ1-5 | TRBD1 | once | TRBV15 | 15 | TGTGCCACCAGCAGGGACAGGGGTCGGCCTCAGCCCCAGCATTTT | CATSRDRGRPQPQHF
TRBJ1-4 | NA | NA | TRBV14 | 19 | TGTGCCAGCAGCCGCCTAAGACCGTGGCGGGAGTCAACTAATGAAAAACTGTTTTTT | CASSRLRPWRESTNEKLFF
TRBJ1-4 | NA | once | TRBV6-1 | 13 | TGTGCCAGCAGTGAAGCGGACACTCAAAAACTGTTTTTT | CASSEADTQKLFF
TRBJ2-3 | TRBD2 | NA | TRBV6-1 | 15 | TGTGCCAGCAGTGTTAGCGGGAGGACCGGAGATACGCAGTATTTT | CASSVSGRTGDTQYF
TRBJ2-2 | TRBD1 | NA | TRBV19 | 14 | TGTGCCAGTAGTATCTACAGGGGCACCGGGGAGCTGTTTTTT | CASSIYRGTGELFF
TRBJ2-1 | NA | NA | TRBV29-1 | 15 | TGCAGCCTTCCCATAGGGGGGGCAGTATACAATGAGCAGTTCTTC | CSLPIGGAVYNEQFF
TRBJ2-3 | NA | NA | TRBV6-4 | 13 | TGTGCCAGCAGTGAAAGTTGGCGGGGCAAAAGGTATTTT | CASSESWRGKRYF
TRBJ2-7 | NA | NA | TRBV28 | 17 | TGTGCCAGCAGTTTTTGGGGGGTCCGGGAGCGAACCTACGAGCAGTACTTC | CASSFWGVRERTYEQYF
TRBJ1-4 | NA | NA | TRBV5-1 | 15 | TGCGCCAGCAGCTTTGACAAGAAGACCGGTGAAAAACTGTTTTTT | CASSFDKKTGEKLFF
TRBJ1-2 | NA | NA | TRBV23-1 | 15 | TGCGCCAGCAGTCAATCGGAGGGAGGCTACTATGGCTACACCTTC | CASSQSEGGYYGYTF
TRBJ1-1 | TRBD1 | NA | TRBV6-5 | 13 | TGTGCCAGCAGCTATACAGGGGGCACTGAAGCTTTCTTT | CASSYTGGTEAFF
TRBJ1-1 | NA | once | TRBV10-3 | 14 | TGTGCCACCTTGCGGGGGGCTGATGACACTGAAGCTTTCTTT | CATLRGADDTEAFF
TRBJ1-1 | TRBD1 | once | TRBV5-1 | 18 | TGCGCCAGCAGCTCTCTTGCCCCGGTGGGACAGGGGAACACTGAAGCTTTCTTT | CASSSLAPVGQGNTEAFF
TRBJ1-1 | TRBD1 | NA | TRBV5-1 | 14 | TGCGCCAGCAGCGCCGGACAGGGACGAACTGAAGCTTTCTTT | CASSAGQGRTEAFF
TRBJ2-2 | NA | NA | TRBV6-5 | 15 | TGTGCCAGCAGTGCCCCCAGCAGGGTCGCCGGGGAGCTGTTTTTT | CASSAPSRVAGELFF
TRBJ2-1 | TRBD2 | NA | TRBV2 | 12 | TGTGCCAGCAGTGTCCGCGGGACTAGCCTGTTCTTC | CASSVRGTSLFF
TRBJ1-2 | NA | NA | TRBV18 | 14 | TGTGCCAGCTCACCTCAATCAGATAACTATGGCTACACCTTC | CASSPQSDNYGYTF
TRBJ1-4 | TRBD1 | NA | TRBV6-6 | 15 | TGTGCCAGCAGTTACACCGGGACAGGGGATGAAAAACTGTTTTTT | CASSYTGTGDEKLFF
TRBJ1-2 | TRBD1 | once | TRBV30 | 13 | TGTGCCTTAGACAGACAGGGGGCGGCTGGCTACACCTTC | CALDRQGAAGYTF
TRBJ2-7 | NA | NA | TRBV30 | 13 | TGTGCCTGGAGTGCGAACAGCCTCTACGAGCAGTACTTC | CAWSANSLYEQYF
TRBJ1-3 | TRBD1 | NA | TRBV11-2 | 14 | TGTGCCAGCAGACAACAGGGGGCAGGAAACACCATATATTTT | CASRQQGAGNTIYF
TRBJ2-1 | TRBD2 | NA | TRBV7-9 | 15 | TGTGCCAGCAGCTTACTAGGCGGGAGCTTCAATGAGCAGTTCTTC | CASSLLGGSFNEQFF
TRBJ2-1 | NA | once | TRBV10-1 | 16 | TGCGCCAGCAGTGAGTCCTACTCGCCGTCCTACAATGAGCAGTTCTTC | CASSESYSPSYNEQFF
TRBJ2-7 | NA | NA | TRBV6-5 | 14 | TGTGCCAGCAGTTACGGAGACCGGACCTACGAGCAGTACTTC | CASSYGDRTYEQYF
TRBJ2-3 | TRBD2 | few | TRBV19 | 16 | TGTGCCAGTAGTATACAGCGGGGCCCCGGGGGAGATACGCAGTATTTT | CASSIQRGPGGDTQYF
TRBJ1-4 | TRBD1 | NA | TRBV5-1 | 14 | TGCGCCAGCAGCTTGGGGGACAGGGGCAGTGAACTGTTTTTT | CASSLGDRGSELFF
TRBJ1-2 | TRBD1 | NA | TRBV7-2 | 13 | TGTGCCAGCAGCTTCGGACAGGATCGGGGCTACACCTTC | CASSFGQDRGYTF
TRBJ2-7 | TRBD1 | NA | TRBV5-4 | 15 | TGTGCCAGCAGCTTTCGGGACAGGGGCTCCTACGAGCAGTACTTC | CASSFRDRGSYEQYF
TRBJ2-1 | TRBD2 | NA | TRBV28 | 15 | TGTGCCACCACCACCGACGGGGGGGACTACAATGAGCAGTTCTTC | CATTTDGGDYNEQFF
TRBJ1-3 | NA | NA | TRBV5-1 | 16 | TGCGCCAGCAGCTTGGGGAGCGCCGTCTCTGGAAACACCATATATTTT | CASSLGSAVSGNTIYF
TRBJ2-1 | TRBD2 | NA | TRBV6-6 | 15 | TGTGCCAGCAGTTACGCGCTAGCGGGGTACAATGAGCAGTTCTTC | CASSYALAGYNEQFF
TRBJ2-2 | TRBD2 | NA | TRBV9 | 20 | TGTGCCAGCAGCGCCCGCGCGGGACTAGCGGGGGTCCGGGGGGTCGGGGAGCTGTTTTTT | CASSARAGLAGVRGVGELFF
TRBJ1-4 | NA | few | TRBV7-2 | 12 | TGTGCCAGCAGGCGGAGTGGTGAAAAACTGTTTTTT | CASRRSGEKLFF
TRBJ2-5 | NA | NA | TRBV18 | 14 | TGTGCCAGCTCAACGAGCGGCGTCCAAGAGACCCAGTACTTC | CASSTSGVQETQYF
TRBJ2-7 | NA | NA | TRBV7-2 | 16 | TGTGCCAGCAGCTTAGCGGGGCGGGGACCGACCTACGAGCAGTACTTC | CASSLAGRGPTYEQYF
TRBJ1-6 | TRBD1 | NA | TRBV9 | 16 | TGTGCCAGCAGCCTGACCCGGGACAGATATAATTCACCCCTCCACTTT | CASSLTRDRYNSPLHF
TRBJ1-4 | TRBD1 | NA | TRBV4-2 | 16 | TGTGCCAGCAGCCAAGCTTTGACAGGGGGTAATGAAAAACTGTTTTTT | CASSQALTGGNEKLFF
TRBJ1-2 | NA | NA | TRBV6-1 | 16 | TGTGCCAGCAGTGAAGCGTGGGCCAGGAAGACCTATGGCTACACCTTC | CASSEAWARKTYGYTF
TRBJ2-3 | NA | once | TRBV4-1 | 16 | TGCGCCAGCAGCCAGCCGGGACTGAGCGACTCAGATACGCAGTATTTT | CASSQPGLSDSDTQYF
TRBJ1-3 | NA | NA | TRBV28 | 13 | TGTGCCAGCAGTGGAGACAGGGGAAACACCATATATTTT | CASSGDRGNTIYF
TRBJ2-5 | TRBD1 | NA | TRBV9 | 14 | TGTGCCAGCAGCGAACAGACAGGGGACGGGACCCAGTACTTC | CASSEQTGDGTQYF